A single sample gave rise to the 18 T cell receptor beta chains below, sequenced in a study of cytomegalovirus exposure and HLA in healthy donors. With 60 Vbeta and 13 Jbeta primers, the PCR was carried out. The repertoire was sequenced with immunoSEQ multiplex PCR; TCRdb's copy has only in-frame clones and lacks some. Of roughly 170,000 clones in the sample, about four fifths were seen once. The source material was PBMCs. The receptor source for this set is a man in his late teens or twenties in good health and CMV-seronegative.

The rearrangement links TRBV27 to TRBJ1-2; D gene unclear. The germline V and J ends were trimmed by 6 bases and 8 bases, with 19 bases remaining between them. The length of the CDR3 is 14 residues. The germline V gene has CDR1 MNHEY and CDR2 SMNVEV (reference sequence). This CDR3 reads CASSPTGSGMGYTF. The CDR3, as DNA: TGTGCCAGCAGCCCCACTGGGAGCGGTATGGGCTACACCTTC.

The chain carries TRBV29-1 and TRBJ2-1; 12 nucleotides align to TRBD2. The CDR3 has 16 residues. Germline V lookup: CDR1 SQVTM, CDR2 ANQGSEA. Trimming took 6 bases from V and 2 from J; bases not matched to a gene: 8. The CDR3 DNA reads as TGCAGCGTGGCGGGACTAGCGGGCGCAACCTACAATGAGCAGTTCTTC. This gives the protein CSVAGLAGATYNEQFF.

The chain recombines TRBV10-3 with TRBJ2-1; 14 positions agree with TRBD2. Germline CDR1 and CDR2: ENHRY and SYGVKD. Germline trimming cut 5 bases from V and 1 base from J; bases unmatched to any gene: 7. This CDR3 has 18 amino acids. CDR3 in DNA: TGTGCCATCAGTTCCGGGACTAGCGGGAGTTCATCCTACAATGAGCAGTTCTTC. The encoded protein is CAISSGTSGSSSYNEQFF.

This clone showed up just once. V and J are TRBV18 and TRBJ2-3; possibly TRBD2 for D (5 bases). Germline V gives CDR1 KGHSH, CDR2 LQKENI. The CDR3 is 13 residues long. Between the trimmed V and J ends, which lost 3 bases and 5 bases, there was a span of 9 bases. The CDR3 is CASSPGREDTQYF. CDR3 nucleotide sequence: TGTGCCAGCTCACCGGGCCGGGAAGATACGCAGTATTTT.

The rearrangement joins TRBV27 to TRBJ2-7; D is unresolved. Germline V CDR1 and CDR2: MNHEY, SMNVEV (reference sequence). V was trimmed by 5 bases and J by 0 bases, leaving 5 bases between them. The CDR3 is 12 amino acids. CDR3: CASSLSSYEQYF. In DNA, the CDR3 is TGTGCCAGCAGTCTCAGCTCCTACGAGCAGTACTTC.

The gene calls are TRBV11-2 and TRBJ2-3; 9 bases fit TRBD2. This CDR3 has 15 residues. With 1 base clipped from V and 4 bases from J, the junction kept 3 bases outside the gene matches. Germline-derived CDR1 and CDR2 are SGHAT and FQNNGV. The CDR3 region has the DNA TGTGCCAGCAGCTTAGGGGTAGCGGGGGCAGATACGCAGTATTTT. Its protein is CASSLGVAGADTQYF.

The chain recombines TRBV10-1 with TRBJ2-2; D uncertain. Trimming pared 0 bases from V and 7 bases from J, leaving 3 bases between. The length of the CDR3 is 12 residues. Per the germline V gene, CDR1 is WNHNN and CDR2 is SYGVQD (reference sequence). The CDR3 DNA reads as TGCGCCAGCAGTGAGTCCAGCGGGGAGCTGTTTTTT. Its protein is CASSESSGELFF.

The rearrangement joins TRBV6-6 to TRBJ2-5; 7 bases agree with TRBD1. With 6 bases clipped from V and 5 bases from J, the junction kept 6 bases outside the gene matches. Germline CDR1 is MNHNY and CDR2 is SVGAGI (reference sequence). The CDR3 length is 13 residues. CDR3 region: CASRPTGLETQYF. Here the CDR3 DNA reads TGTGCCAGCAGACCGACAGGGTTGGAGACCCAGTACTTC.

The chain has TRBV28 and TRBJ2-1; 7 bases are a match to TRBD1. The CDR3 spans 15 residues. Trimming at V came to 5 bases and at J to 6 bases, leaving 10 bases not matched to a gene. Germline CDR1 and CDR2: MDHEN and SYDVKM. The CDR3 nucleotides read TGTGCCAGCAGTCCGGGACAGTGGACTCTCAATGAGCAGTTCTTC. Protein: CASSPGQWTLNEQFF.

V and J are TRBV14 and TRBJ1-4, with D possibly TRBD1 on 5 matching bases. Germline CDR1 reads SGHDN; CDR2 reads FVKESK. The ends were cut back, 0 bases at V and 4 bases at J, with 21 bases in the middle. This CDR3 comprises 19 residues. CDR3 sequence (DNA): TGTGCCAGCAGCCAAGATTCAGGCGGGGGTGGCCTGTATAATGAAAAACTGTTTTTT. Its protein is CASSQDSGGGGLYNEKLFF.

The chain has TRBV7-9 and TRBJ1-1; TRBD1 is a possible D gene (5 bases). The CDR3 loop spans 13 amino acids. Per the germline V gene, CDR1 is SEHNR and CDR2 is FQNEAQ (reference sequence). Trimming took 5 bases from V and 7 from J, leaving 14 bases between them. The CDR3 loop is CASSAEGAHEAFF. The DNA for the CDR3 is TGTGCCAGCAGCGCCGAAGGGGCTCATGAAGCTTTCTTT.

The chain carries TRBV12-5 and TRBJ2-3, with a weak D call TRBD2 (6 bases). The V end lost 2 bases, the J end lost 4 bases, and 13 bases lay between the germline ends. The CDR3 is 15 residues long. CDR1 LGHNT and CDR2 FRNRAP come from the germline V gene. The CDR3 loop is CASGLWSGGPDTQYF. CDR3 nucleotide sequence: TGTGCTAGTGGTTTGTGGTCCGGGGGTCCAGATACGCAGTATTTT.

This clone was seen a single time. The genes are TRBV19 and TRBJ2-1; 7 nucleotides match TRBD2. The V and J ends lost 5 bases and 9 bases, in that order; junction bases with no gene match: 16. CDR1 LNHDA and CDR2 SQIVND come from the germline V gene (reference sequence). This CDR3 region has 16 residues. CDR3 in amino acids: CASSPAGWESRGEQFF. The CDR3 region has the DNA TGTGCCAGTAGTCCAGCGGGGTGGGAGTCTCGCGGTGAGCAGTTCTTC.

This chain joins TRBV4-2 and TRBJ2-7; TRBD2 might be the D (5 bases). This CDR3 has 15 residues. V was pared by 4 bases and J by 0 bases, with 13 bases between. CDR1 is LGHNA, CDR2 YNFKEQ, per germline. CDR3 sequence: CASSRDMEVSYEQYF. DNA of the CDR3: TGTGCCAGCAGCCGAGATATGGAGGTCTCCTACGAGCAGTACTTC.

The chain joins TRBV7-9 to TRBJ2-1; D possibly corresponds to TRBD1 (5 bases). The ends were cut back, 6 bases at V and 7 bases at J, with 19 bases in the middle. CDR1 and CDR2 (germline): SEHNR, FQNEAQ (reference sequence). This CDR3 comprises 15 residues. CDR3 sequence reads: CASSPKDIGRNEQFF. CDR3 DNA sequence: TGTGCCAGCAGTCCAAAGGACATCGGTCGGAATGAGCAGTTCTTC.

The chain carries TRBV6-6 and TRBJ2-5; 11 bases agree with TRBD1. This CDR3 spans 15 amino acids. The junction had 7 bases not matched to a gene; V was cut back by 5 bases and J by 5 bases. CDR1 MNHNY and CDR2 SVGAGI come from the germline V gene (reference sequence). The CDR3, as DNA: TGTGCCAGCAGTCCGGGGACAGGGGGTAGGGAGACCCAGTACTTC. Translating it yields CASSPGTGGRETQYF.

The chain employs TRBV27 and TRBJ2-5, with a possible D match to TRBD1 (6 bases). The CDR3 length is 14 residues. Trimming took 5 bases from V and 0 from J, leaving 10 bases between them. Per germline, CDR1 MNHEY and CDR2 SMNVEV (reference sequence). In DNA form, the CDR3 reads TGTGCCAGCAGTCGAGGACAGTACCAAGAGACCCAGTACTTC. This gives the protein CASSRGQYQETQYF.

The V gene is TRBV7-2, the J gene TRBJ1-1; the D gene is possibly TRBD1 (5 bases). The CDR3 contains 13 residues. V lost 5 bases, J lost 5 bases, and 12 bases lay in between. Germline V lookup: CDR1 SGHTA, CDR2 FQGNSA. The CDR3 sequence: CASSAAGWTEAFF. The CDR3 coding sequence is TGTGCCAGCAGCGCAGCAGGGTGGACTGAAGCTTTCTTT.